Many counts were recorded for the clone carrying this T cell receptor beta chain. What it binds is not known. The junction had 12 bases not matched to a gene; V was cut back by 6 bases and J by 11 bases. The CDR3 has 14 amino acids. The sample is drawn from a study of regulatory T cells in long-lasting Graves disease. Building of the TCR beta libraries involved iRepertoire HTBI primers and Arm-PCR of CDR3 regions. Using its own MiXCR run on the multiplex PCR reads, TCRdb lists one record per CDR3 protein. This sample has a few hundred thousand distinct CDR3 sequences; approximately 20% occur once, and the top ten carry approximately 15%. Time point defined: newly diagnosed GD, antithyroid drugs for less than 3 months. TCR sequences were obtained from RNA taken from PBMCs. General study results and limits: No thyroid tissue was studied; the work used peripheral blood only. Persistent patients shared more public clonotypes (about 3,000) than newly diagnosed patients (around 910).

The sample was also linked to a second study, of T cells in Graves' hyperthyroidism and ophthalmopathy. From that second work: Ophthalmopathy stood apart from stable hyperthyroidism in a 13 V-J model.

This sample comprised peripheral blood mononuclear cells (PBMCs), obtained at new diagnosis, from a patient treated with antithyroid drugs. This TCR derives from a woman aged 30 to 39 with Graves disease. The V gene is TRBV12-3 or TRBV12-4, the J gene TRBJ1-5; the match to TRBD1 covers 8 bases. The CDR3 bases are TGTGCCAGCAGCCCGGACAGGGAGGGGGAAGCCCAGCATTTT. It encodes CASSPDREGEAQHF.